This T cell receptor (beta chain) was identified during a study of PD-L1 blockade in urothelial cancer. Study overall: T cells numbered a median of approximately 150,000 in the blood samples.

Time point specified: peripheral blood 6 weeks after treatment start. This CDR3 contains 15 residues. Trimming took 3 bases from V and 8 from J; bases not matched to a gene: 8. CDR1 MGHDK and CDR2 SYGVNS come from the germline V gene. Using immunoSEQ multiplex PCR, the repertoire was profiled, and TCRdb retains in-frame clones only, with some absent. The repertoire holds 95,000 to 150,000 clones, with 86% as singletons. V is TRBV25-1 and J is TRBJ1-4; 8 positions agree with TRBD1. The sample consisted of PBMCs, taken around atezolizumab (anti-PD-L1) treatment. This clonotype was sampled from a man between 45 and 60 years old with urothelial cancer. The DNA of the CDR3 is TGTGCCAGCAGTGATGAGACAGGGGCAAGGGAAAAACTGTTTTTT. Protein sequence: CASSDETGAREKLFF. Supplemented by reference TRBV25-1 and TRBJ1-4, the full variable domain reads EADIYQTPRYLVIGTGKKITLECSQTMGHDKMYWYQQDPGMELHLIHYSYGVNSTEKGDLSSESTVSRIRTEHFPLTLESARPSHTSQYLCASSDETGAREKLFFGSGTQLSVL.